This TCR beta chain was captured by sequencing in a study of T cell responses to AZD1222 COVID-19 vaccine. In the study overall: Second doses were pooled across both intervals (about 4 or about 12 weeks).

Germline CDR1 is PRHDT and CDR2 is FYEKMQ (reference sequence). This CDR3 is built from 15 residues. Trimming stripped 5 bases from V and 0 bases from J, with 14 bases between. Concerning this clone itself: Its specificity is unknown.

Overall study findings and caveats: In the spike-specific TCR repertoire, nearly half reportedly target unmutated variant regions. Regions 160-218 and 743-854 held dominance among vaccine-associated CD4 TCRs, which spanned spike.

The repertoire was sequenced with immunoSEQ multiplex PCR; TCRdb's copy has only in-frame clones and lacks some. The sample holds 85,000 to 130,000 clones, over 75% seen once. This specimen was peripheral blood, taken on day 0 of AZD1222 vaccination. The sequence was obtained from an adult in good health. The chain is built from TRBV13 and TRBJ2-7; D is perhaps TRBD1 (6 bases). The CDR3 DNA reads as TGTGCCAGCAGCGCCGACAGGCCAAGCTCCTACGAGCAGTACTTC. This codes for CASSADRPSSYEQYF. Based on the CDR3 plus reference TRBV13 and TRBJ2-7, the full variable domain is AAGVIQSPRHLIKEKRETATLKCYPIPRHDTVYWYQQGPGQDPQFLISFYEKMQSDKGSIPDRFSAQQFSDYHSELNMSSLELGDSALYFCASSADRPSSYEQYFGPGTRLTVT.